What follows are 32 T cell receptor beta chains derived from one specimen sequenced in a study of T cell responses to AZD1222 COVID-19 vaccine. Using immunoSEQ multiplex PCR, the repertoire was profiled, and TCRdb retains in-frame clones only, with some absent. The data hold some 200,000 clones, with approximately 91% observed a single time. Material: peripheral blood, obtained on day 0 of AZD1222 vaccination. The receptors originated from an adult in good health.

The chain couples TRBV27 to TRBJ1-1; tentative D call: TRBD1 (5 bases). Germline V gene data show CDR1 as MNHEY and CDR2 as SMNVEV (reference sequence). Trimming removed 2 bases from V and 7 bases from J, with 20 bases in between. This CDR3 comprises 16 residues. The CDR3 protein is CASSLGPRDGLDEAFF. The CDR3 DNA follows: TGTGCCAGCAGTTTAGGGCCAAGGGACGGACTAGATGAAGCTTTCTTT.

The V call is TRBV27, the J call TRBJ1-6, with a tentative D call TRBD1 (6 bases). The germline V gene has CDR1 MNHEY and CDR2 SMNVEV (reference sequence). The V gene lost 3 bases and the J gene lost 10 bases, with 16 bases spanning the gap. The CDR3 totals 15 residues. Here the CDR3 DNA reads TGTGCCAGCAGTTTTATACCGGACAGTAGGTCACCCCTCCACTTT. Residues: CASSFIPDSRSPLHF.

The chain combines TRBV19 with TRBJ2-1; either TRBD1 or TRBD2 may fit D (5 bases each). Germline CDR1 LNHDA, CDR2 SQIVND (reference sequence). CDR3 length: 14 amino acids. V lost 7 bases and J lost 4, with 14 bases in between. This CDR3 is CASKRGWTYNEQFF. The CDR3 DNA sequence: TGTGCCAGTAAAAGGGGATGGACTTACAATGAGCAGTTCTTC.

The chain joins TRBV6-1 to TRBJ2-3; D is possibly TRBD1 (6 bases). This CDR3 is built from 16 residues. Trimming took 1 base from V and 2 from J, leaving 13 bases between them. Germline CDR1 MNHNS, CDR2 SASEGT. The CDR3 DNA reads TGTGCCAGCAGTGAAGGCCGGGACATGCTCACAGATACGCAGTATTTT. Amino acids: CASSEGRDMLTDTQYF.

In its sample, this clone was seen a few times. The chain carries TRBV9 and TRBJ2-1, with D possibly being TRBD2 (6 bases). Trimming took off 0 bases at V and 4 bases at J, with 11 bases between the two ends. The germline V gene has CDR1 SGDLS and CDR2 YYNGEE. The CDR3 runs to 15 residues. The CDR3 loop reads CASSVEAGPYNEQFF. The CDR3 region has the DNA TGTGCCAGCAGCGTAGAGGCGGGACCGTACAATGAGCAGTTCTTC.

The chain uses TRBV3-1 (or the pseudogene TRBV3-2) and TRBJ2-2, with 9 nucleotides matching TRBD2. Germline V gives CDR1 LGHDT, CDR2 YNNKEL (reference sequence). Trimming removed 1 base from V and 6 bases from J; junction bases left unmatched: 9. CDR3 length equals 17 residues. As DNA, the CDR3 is TGTGCCAGCAGCCAAGGCCCGGCGGGAGGGAGGTCCGGGGAGCTGTTTTTT. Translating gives CASSQGPAGGRSGELFF.

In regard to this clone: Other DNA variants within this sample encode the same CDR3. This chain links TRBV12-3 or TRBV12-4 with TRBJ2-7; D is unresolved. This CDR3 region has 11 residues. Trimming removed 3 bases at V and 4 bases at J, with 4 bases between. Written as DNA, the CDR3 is TGTGCCAGCAGTTTGGGATACGAGCAGTACTTC. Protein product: CASSLGYEQYF.

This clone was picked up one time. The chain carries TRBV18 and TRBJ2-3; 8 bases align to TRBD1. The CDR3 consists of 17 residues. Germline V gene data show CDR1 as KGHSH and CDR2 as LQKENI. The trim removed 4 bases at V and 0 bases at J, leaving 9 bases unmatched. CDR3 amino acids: CASSHGTGRASTDTQYF. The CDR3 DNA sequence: TGTGCCAGCTCACACGGGACAGGCCGGGCTAGCACAGATACGCAGTATTTT.

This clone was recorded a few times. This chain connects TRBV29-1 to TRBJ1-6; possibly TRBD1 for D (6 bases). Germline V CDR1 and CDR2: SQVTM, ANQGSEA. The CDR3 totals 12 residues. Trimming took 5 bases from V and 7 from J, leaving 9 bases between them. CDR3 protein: CSVQQGNSPLHF. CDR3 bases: TGCAGCGTTCAACAGGGAAATTCACCCCTCCACTTT.

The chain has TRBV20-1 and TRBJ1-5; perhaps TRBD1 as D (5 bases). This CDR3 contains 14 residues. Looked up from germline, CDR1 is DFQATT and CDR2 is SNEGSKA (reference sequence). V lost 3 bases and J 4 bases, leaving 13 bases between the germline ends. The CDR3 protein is CSASSFRENQPQHF. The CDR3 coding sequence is TGCAGTGCTAGTTCTTTCAGGGAGAATCAGCCCCAGCATTTT.

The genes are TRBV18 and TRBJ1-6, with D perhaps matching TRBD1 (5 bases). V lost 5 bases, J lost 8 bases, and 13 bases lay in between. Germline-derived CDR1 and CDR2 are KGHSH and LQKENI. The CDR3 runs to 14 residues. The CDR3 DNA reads TGTGCCAGCTCAGGGACCTACGGTGATTCACCCCTCCACTTT. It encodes CASSGTYGDSPLHF.

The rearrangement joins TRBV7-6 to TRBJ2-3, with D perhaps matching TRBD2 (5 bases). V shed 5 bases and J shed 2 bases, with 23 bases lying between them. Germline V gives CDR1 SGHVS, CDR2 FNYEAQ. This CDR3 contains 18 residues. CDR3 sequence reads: CASSPPHPSGPITDTQYF. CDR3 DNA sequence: TGTGCCAGCAGCCCTCCCCACCCAAGCGGCCCGATCACAGATACGCAGTATTTT.

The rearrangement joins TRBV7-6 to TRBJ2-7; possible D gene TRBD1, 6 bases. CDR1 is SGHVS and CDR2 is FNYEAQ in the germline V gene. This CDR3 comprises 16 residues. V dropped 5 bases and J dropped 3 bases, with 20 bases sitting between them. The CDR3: CASSPFAKGDLYEQYF. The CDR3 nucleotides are TGTGCCAGCAGCCCCTTTGCTAAGGGGGACCTCTACGAGCAGTACTTC.

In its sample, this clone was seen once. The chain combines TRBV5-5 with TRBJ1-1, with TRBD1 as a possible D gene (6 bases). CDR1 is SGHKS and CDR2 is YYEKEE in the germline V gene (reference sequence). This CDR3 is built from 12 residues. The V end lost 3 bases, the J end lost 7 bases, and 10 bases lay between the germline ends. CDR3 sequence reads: CASSSWTDEAFF. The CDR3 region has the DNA TGTGCCAGCAGCTCTTGGACAGATGAAGCTTTCTTT.

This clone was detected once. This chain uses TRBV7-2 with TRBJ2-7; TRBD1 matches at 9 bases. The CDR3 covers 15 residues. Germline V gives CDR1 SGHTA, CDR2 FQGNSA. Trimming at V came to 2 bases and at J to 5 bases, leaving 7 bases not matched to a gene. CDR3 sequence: CASSLTGQGFDEQYF. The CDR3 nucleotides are TGTGCCAGCAGCTTAACGGGACAGGGCTTTGACGAGCAGTACTTC.

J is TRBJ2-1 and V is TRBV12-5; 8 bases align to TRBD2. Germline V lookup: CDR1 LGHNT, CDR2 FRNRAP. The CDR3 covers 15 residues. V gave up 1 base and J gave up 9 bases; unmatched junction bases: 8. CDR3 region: CASGLEWTSSGEQFF. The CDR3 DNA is TGTGCTAGTGGTTTGGAGTGGACTAGCAGTGGTGAGCAGTTCTTC.

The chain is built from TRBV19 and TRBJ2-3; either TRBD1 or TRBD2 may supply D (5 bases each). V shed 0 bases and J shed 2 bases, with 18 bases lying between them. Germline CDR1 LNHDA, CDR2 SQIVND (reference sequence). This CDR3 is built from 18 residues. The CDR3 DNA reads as TGTGCCAGTAGTATAGATCACAGGACTCGTGCAATCACAGATACGCAGTATTTT. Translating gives CASSIDHRTRAITDTQYF.

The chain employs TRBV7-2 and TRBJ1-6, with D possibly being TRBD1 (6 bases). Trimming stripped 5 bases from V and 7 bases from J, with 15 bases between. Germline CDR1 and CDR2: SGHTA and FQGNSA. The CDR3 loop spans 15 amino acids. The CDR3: CASSPTRGGNSPLHF. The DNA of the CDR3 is TGTGCCAGCAGCCCGACCAGGGGCGGGAATTCACCCCTCCACTTT.

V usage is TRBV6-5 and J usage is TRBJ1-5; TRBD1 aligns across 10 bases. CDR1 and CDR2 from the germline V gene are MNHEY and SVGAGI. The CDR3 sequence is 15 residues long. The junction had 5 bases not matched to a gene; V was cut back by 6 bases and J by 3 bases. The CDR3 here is CASRPGQGNNQPQHF. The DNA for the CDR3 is TGTGCCAGCAGACCGGGACAGGGGAACAATCAGCCCCAGCATTTT.

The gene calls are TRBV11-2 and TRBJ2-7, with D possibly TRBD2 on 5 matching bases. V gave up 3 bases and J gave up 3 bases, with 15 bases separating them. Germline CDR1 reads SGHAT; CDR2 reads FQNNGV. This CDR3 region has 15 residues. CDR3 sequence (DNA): TGTGCCAGCAGCTTGTCCCCCGGGATAGGCTACGAGCAGTACTTC. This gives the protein CASSLSPGIGYEQYF.

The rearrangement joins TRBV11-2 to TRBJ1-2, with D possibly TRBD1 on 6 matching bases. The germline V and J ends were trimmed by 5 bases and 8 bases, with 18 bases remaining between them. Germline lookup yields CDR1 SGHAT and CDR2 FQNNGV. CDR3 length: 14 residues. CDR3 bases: TGTGCCAGCAGCAGAACAGGACAGATCAGCGGCTACACCTTC. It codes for CASSRTGQISGYTF.

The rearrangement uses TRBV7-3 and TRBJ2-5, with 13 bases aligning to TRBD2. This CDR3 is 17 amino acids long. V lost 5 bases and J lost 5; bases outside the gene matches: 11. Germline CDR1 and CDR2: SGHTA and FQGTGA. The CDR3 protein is CASSPRELAGGLETQYF. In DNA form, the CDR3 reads TGTGCCAGCAGCCCCCGGGAACTAGCGGGGGGGCTTGAGACCCAGTACTTC.

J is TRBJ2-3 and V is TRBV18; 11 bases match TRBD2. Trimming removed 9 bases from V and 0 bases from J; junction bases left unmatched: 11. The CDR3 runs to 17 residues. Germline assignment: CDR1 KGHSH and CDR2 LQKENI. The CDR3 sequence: CASDPGLAATSTDTQYF. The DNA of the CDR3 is TGTGCCAGTGATCCGGGACTAGCGGCAACAAGCACAGATACGCAGTATTTT.

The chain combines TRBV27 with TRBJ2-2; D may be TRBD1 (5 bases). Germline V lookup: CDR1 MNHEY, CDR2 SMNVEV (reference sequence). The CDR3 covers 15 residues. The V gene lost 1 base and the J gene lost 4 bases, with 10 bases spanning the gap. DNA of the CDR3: TGTGCCAGCAGTTTATGGCAGGGCGGCACCGGGGAGCTGTTTTTT. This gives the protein CASSLWQGGTGELFF.

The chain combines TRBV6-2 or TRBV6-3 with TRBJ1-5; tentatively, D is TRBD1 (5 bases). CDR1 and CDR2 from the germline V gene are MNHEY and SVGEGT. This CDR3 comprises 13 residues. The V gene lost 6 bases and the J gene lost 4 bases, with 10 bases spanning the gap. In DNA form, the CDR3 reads TGTGCCAGCAGCCGGGACTATAATCAGCCCCAGCATTTT. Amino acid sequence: CASSRDYNQPQHF.

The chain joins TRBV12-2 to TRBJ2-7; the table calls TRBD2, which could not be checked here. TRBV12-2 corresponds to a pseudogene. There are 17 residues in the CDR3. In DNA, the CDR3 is TGTGCAAGTCGCTTAGTTGGGACTAGCGGGGGGGAGTACGAGCAGTACTTC. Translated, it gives CASRLVGTSGGEYEQYF.

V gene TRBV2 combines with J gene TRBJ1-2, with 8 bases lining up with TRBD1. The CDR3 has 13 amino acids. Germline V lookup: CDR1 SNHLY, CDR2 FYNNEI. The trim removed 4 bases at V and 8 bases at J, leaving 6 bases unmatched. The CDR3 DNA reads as TGTGCCAGCAGTGGGACAGGGATGCGCGGCTACACCTTC. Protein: CASSGTGMRGYTF.

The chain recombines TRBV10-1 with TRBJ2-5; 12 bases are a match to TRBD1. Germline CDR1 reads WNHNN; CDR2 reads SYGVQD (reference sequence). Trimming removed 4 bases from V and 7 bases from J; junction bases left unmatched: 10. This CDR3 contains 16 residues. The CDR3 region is CASSVGTGGAAGTQYF. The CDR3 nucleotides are TGCGCCAGCAGTGTAGGGACAGGGGGCGCCGCAGGGACCCAGTACTTC.

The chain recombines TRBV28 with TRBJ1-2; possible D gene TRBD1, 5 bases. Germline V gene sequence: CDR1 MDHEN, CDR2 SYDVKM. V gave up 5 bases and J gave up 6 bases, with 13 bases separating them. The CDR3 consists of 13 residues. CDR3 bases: TGTGCCAGCAGTCAGGGCATCGCAGATGGCTACACCTTC. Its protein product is CASSQGIADGYTF.

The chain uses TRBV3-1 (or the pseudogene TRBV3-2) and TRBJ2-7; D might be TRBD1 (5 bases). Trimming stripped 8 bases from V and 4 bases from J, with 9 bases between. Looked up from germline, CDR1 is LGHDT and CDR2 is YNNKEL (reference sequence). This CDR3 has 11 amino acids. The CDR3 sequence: CASEGVYEQYF. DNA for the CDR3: TGTGCCAGCGAAGGGGTTTACGAGCAGTACTTC.

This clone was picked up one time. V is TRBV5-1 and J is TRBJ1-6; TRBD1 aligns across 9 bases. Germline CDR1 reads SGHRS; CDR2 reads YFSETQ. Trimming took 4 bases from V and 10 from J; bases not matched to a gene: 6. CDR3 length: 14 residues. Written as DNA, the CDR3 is TGCGCCAGCAGCGAGGGACAGGGAAGGTCACCCCTCCACTTT. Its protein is CASSEGQGRSPLHF.

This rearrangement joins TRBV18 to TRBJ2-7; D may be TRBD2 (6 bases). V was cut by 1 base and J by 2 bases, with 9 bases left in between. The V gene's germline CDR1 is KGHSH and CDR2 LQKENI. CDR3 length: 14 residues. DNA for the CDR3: TGTGCCAGCTCACCACGGCGGGACGCCTACGAGCAGTACTTC. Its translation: CASSPRRDAYEQYF.